This passage covers 8 T cell receptor beta chains from one sample sequenced in a study of blood T cells in healthy people across ages. Through a sample-barcoded 5' primer and a J-beta primer mix, a second PCR was run for roughly 6 to 11 cycles. One entry per CDR3 protein, called by TCRdb with MiXCR from the 5' RACE reads. The table includes about 750,000 distinct CDR3 sequences, 40% to 65% detected once. Sample: blood. These receptors all come from a man older than 75 in good health.

The chain recombines TRBV29-1 with TRBJ2-3, with D maybe TRBD2 (6 bases). The CDR3 loop spans 15 amino acids. Trimming pared 2 bases from V and 2 bases from J, leaving 14 bases between. Germline values: CDR1 SQVTM, CDR2 ANQGSEA. The CDR3, as DNA: TGCAGCGTTGAAAAAGCGGCGGGGCTCACAGATACGCAGTATTTT. Its translation: CSVEKAAGLTDTQYF.

The genes are TRBV10-3 and TRBJ2-1; TRBD2 aligns across 8 bases. The CDR3 has 15 residues. With V trimmed by 3 bases and J by 8 bases, 9 bases remained unmatched. Looked up from germline, CDR1 is ENHRY and CDR2 is SYGVKD. The CDR3 coding sequence is TGTGCCATCAGTGATAGCGGGATCATCGGGGATGAGCAGTTCTTC. Its translation: CAISDSGIIGDEQFF.

The genes are TRBV7-3 and TRBJ1-1; tentative D call: TRBD1 (5 bases). Germline CDR1 SGHTA, CDR2 FQGTGA. The CDR3 has 13 residues. Between the trimmed V and J ends, which lost 5 bases and 1 base, there was a span of 8 bases. The CDR3 coding sequence is TGTGCCAGCAGCATGGACACGAACACTGAAGCTTTCTTT. It codes for CASSMDTNTEAFF.

V is TRBV25-1 and J is TRBJ2-1; 7 bases agree with TRBD2. Germline CDR1 and CDR2: MGHDK and SYGVNS. Unmatched junction bases numbered 10, after V lost 5 bases and J lost 6 bases. The CDR3 covers 15 residues. DNA of the CDR3: TGTGCCAGCAGTCCTCGGCGGGAGTATTCCAATGAGCAGTTCTTC. It yields the protein CASSPRREYSNEQFF. Full variable domain (missing parts from reference TRBV25-1 and TRBJ2-1): EADIYQTPRYLVIGTGKKITLECSQTMGHDKMYWYQQDPGMELHLIHYSYGVNSTEKGDLSSESTVSRIRTEHFPLTLESARPSHTSQYLCASSPRREYSNEQFFGPGTRLTVL.

The genes are TRBV7-8 and TRBJ2-5, with a tentative D call TRBD1 (6 bases). The DNA end is more similar to TRBJ2-7, so the J call may be wrong. Germline V gene data show CDR1 as SGHVS and CDR2 as FQNEAQ. This CDR3 is 17 amino acids long. CDR3 region: CASSLGGLQGFPYEQYF. CDR3 coding DNA: TGTGCCAGCAGCTTAGGCGGTTTACAGGGTTTTCCCTACGAGCAGTACTTC.

This clonotype appeared a few times. The chain carries TRBV7-2 and TRBJ2-7; D may be TRBD1 or TRBD2 (6 bases each). V was trimmed by 0 bases and J by 6 bases, leaving 15 bases between them. CDR3 length: 15 amino acids. Germline-derived CDR1 and CDR2 are SGHTA and FQGNSA. The CDR3 nucleotides read TGTGCCAGCAGCTTAGCGGGCGGGACATCGCGCGAGCAGTACTTC. It yields the protein CASSLAGGTSREQYF. The whole variable domain, filled in from reference TRBV7-2 and TRBJ2-7, reads GAGVSQSPSNKVTEKGKDVELRCDPISGHTALYWYRQSLGQGLEFLIYFQGNSAPDKSGLPSDRFSAERTGGSVSTLTIQRTQQEDSAVYLCASSLAGGTSREQYFGPGTRLTVT.

V and J are TRBV9 and TRBJ1-1; no firm D call. This CDR3 has 14 amino acids. Trimming pared 3 bases from V and 8 bases from J, leaving 17 bases between. In germline, CDR1 is SGDLS, CDR2 YYNGEE. CDR3 region: CASSARGSSAEAFF. The DNA for the CDR3 is TGTGCCAGCAGCGCCAGAGGATCTTCGGCCGAAGCTTTCTTT.

This clonotype was seen a single time. This rearrangement joins TRBV6-1 to TRBJ2-1; 14 bases map to TRBD2. CDR3 length equals 18 residues. Germline trimming cut 6 bases from V and 2 bases from J; bases unmatched to any gene: 9. Germline-derived CDR1 and CDR2 are MNHNS and SASEGT. The CDR3 loop reads CASSSGLAGGHPYNEQFF. The CDR3, as DNA: TGTGCCAGCAGCTCCGGACTAGCGGGAGGCCATCCCTACAATGAGCAGTTCTTC.